These 23 T cell receptor beta chains originate from one sample sequenced in a study of T cell repertoires in cytomegalovirus infection. No cognate antigen is known for these TCRs. TCRdb called the reads again in MiXCR, with one record for every CDR3 protein. Of tens of thousands of distinct CDR3 sequences listed, 20% to 30% were seen once; the top ten hold around 50%. The starting material was CD8+ T cells from cultured PBMCs, obtained from culture after CMV antigen stimulation. The receptors shown here come from a human donor in good health (CMV status not recorded). Some clones in this sample may be carry-over from other donors' samples.

This clonotype was recorded a few times. The V gene is TRBV20-1, the J gene TRBJ1-6; weak D call: TRBD1 (6 bases). The ends were cut back, 6 bases at V and 6 bases at J, with 15 bases in the middle. Germline V gene lookup returns CDR1 DFQATT and CDR2 SNEGSKA (reference sequence). This CDR3 contains 14 residues. The CDR3 DNA reads as TGCAGTGCCAAACAGGGTAGCCCTAATTCACCCCTCCACTTT. Translating it yields CSAKQGSPNSPLHF.

This clonotype was seen repeatedly, ten times or more. The V and J genes are TRBV7-9 and TRBJ2-1; the D is unclear. CDR1 and CDR2 from the germline V gene are SEHNR and FQNEAQ (reference sequence). The CDR3 loop spans 11 amino acids. V was clipped by 5 bases and J by 10 bases, with 9 bases between them. CDR3 nucleotides: TGTGCCAGCAGCGAATCACGAGAGCAGTTCTTC. Protein: CASSESREQFF.

The chain couples TRBV20-1 to TRBJ2-7; TRBD2 matches at 13 bases. Germline CDR1 DFQATT, CDR2 SNEGSKA (reference sequence). The CDR3 extends over 13 amino acids. V was pared by 2 bases and J by 6 bases, with 1 base of the junction left unmatched. The CDR3 protein is CSARTSGRVEQYF. CDR3 coding DNA: TGCAGTGCTAGAACTAGCGGGAGGGTCGAGCAGTACTTC.

This chain uses TRBV7-3 with TRBJ2-7, with 9 bases matching TRBD2. The CDR3 sequence is 17 residues long. Germline V gene sequence: CDR1 SGHTA, CDR2 FQGTGA. The V segment lost 5 bases and the J segment 0 bases; nucleotides outside the gene matches: 11. The CDR3 DNA reads TGTGCCAGCAGCCTCTTCTCTAGCGGGACAAGCTCCTACGAGCAGTACTTC. Its protein product is CASSLFSSGTSSYEQYF.

A few counts support this clonotype. This chain links TRBV20-1 with TRBJ2-7; D is perhaps TRBD1 (5 bases). Per the germline V gene, CDR1 is DFQATT and CDR2 is SNEGSKA (reference sequence). The CDR3 runs 15 residues. V gave up 1 base and J gave up 2 bases, with 15 bases separating them. The CDR3 DNA sequence: TGCAGTGCTAGAGCAGACACTTTAGGGGCCTACGAGCAGTACTTC. Protein: CSARADTLGAYEQYF.

This clonotype was seen at least ten times. V and J are TRBV7-3 and TRBJ1-5; D is unclear. Germline CDR1 is SGHTA and CDR2 is FQGTGA. The CDR3 is made up of 15 amino acids. The germline V and J ends were trimmed by 0 bases and 0 bases, with 6 bases remaining between them. The CDR3 bases are TGTGCCAGCAGCTTAACAGGAAATAGCAATCAGCCCCAGCATTTT. It encodes CASSLTGNSNQPQHF.

This clonotype has a handful of counts. This rearrangement joins TRBV6-5 to TRBJ1-4; TRBD1 matches 9 bases. Trimming took 6 bases from V and 7 from J; bases not matched to a gene: 9. The germline V gene has CDR1 MNHEY and CDR2 SVGAGI. This CDR3 is built from 15 residues. The DNA for the CDR3 is TGTGCCAGCAGCAACACGGGACAGGGAGGTGAAAAACTGTTTTTT. This translates into CASSNTGQGGEKLFF.

The chain carries TRBV10-2 and TRBJ2-7; D remains unclear. The CDR3 covers 13 residues. The ends were cut back, 4 bases at V and 3 bases at J, with 10 bases in the middle. Germline V gene sequence: CDR1 WSHSY, CDR2 SAAADI. CDR3 region: CASSVKGNYEQYF. The CDR3 nucleotides read TGCGCCAGCAGTGTTAAGGGAAACTACGAGCAGTACTTC.

The table lists this clonotype with a count of one. This sequence joins TRBV27 and TRBJ2-7, with TRBD1 matching over 7 bases. The CDR3 covers 16 residues. V shed 2 bases and J 0 bases; nucleotides not matched to a gene: 7. Looked up from germline, CDR1 is MNHEY and CDR2 is SMNVEV (reference sequence). The CDR3 coding sequence is TGTGCCAGCAGTTTAACAGGGGACACCGTCTCCTACGAGCAGTACTTC. This gives the protein CASSLTGDTVSYEQYF.

This clonotype has a count of ten or more. The chain employs TRBV19 and TRBJ1-2; no clear D gene. This CDR3 is built from 12 residues. Germline-derived CDR1 and CDR2 are LNHDA and SQIVND (reference sequence). V was cut by 5 bases and J by 4 bases, with 8 bases left in between. For the CDR3, the DNA is TGTGCCAGTAGTCCGCGCCTCTATGGCTACACCTTC. Its translation is CASSPRLYGYTF.

The chain carries TRBV12-3 or TRBV12-4 and TRBJ2-2; the match to TRBD2 covers 14 bases. V was pared by 6 bases and J by 0 bases, with 3 bases of the junction left unmatched. This CDR3 region has 17 residues. CDR3 sequence reads: CASSGLAGGSNTGELFF. The CDR3 nucleotides are TGTGCCAGCAGCGGACTAGCGGGAGGTTCGAACACCGGGGAGCTGTTTTTT.

A few counts support this clonotype. The rearrangement joins TRBV7-6 to TRBJ2-2; 9 bases fit TRBD2. Germline CDR1 reads SGHVS; CDR2 reads FNYEAQ. Germline trimming cut 5 bases from V and 2 bases from J; bases unmatched to any gene: 3. This CDR3 spans 15 amino acids. CDR3 protein: CASSPSGANTGELFF. The CDR3 DNA reads as TGTGCCAGCAGCCCTAGCGGGGCCAACACCGGGGAGCTGTTTTTT.

This chain uses TRBV11-2 with TRBJ2-5; 7 bases fit TRBD2. The V gene's germline CDR1 is SGHAT and CDR2 FQNNGV. V shed 3 bases, J shed 3 bases, and the junction held 4 bases outside the gene matches. This CDR3 contains 14 residues. CDR3 sequence (DNA): TGTGCCAGCAGCTTGGCTAGCGGTAAAGAGACCCAGTACTTC. Encoded protein: CASSLASGKETQYF.

The chain recombines TRBV27 with TRBJ2-2, with 9 nucleotides matching TRBD1. With V trimmed by 6 bases and J by 5 bases, 7 bases remained unmatched. Germline values: CDR1 MNHEY, CDR2 SMNVEV (reference sequence). CDR3 length: 15 residues. For the CDR3, the DNA is TGTGCCAGCAGCCAGACAGGGGGACTTACCGGGGAGCTGTTTTTT. It specifies CASSQTGGLTGELFF.

This clonotype was seen repeatedly, ten times or more. The chain links TRBV7-6 to TRBJ2-3; TRBD2 matches 13 bases. Per germline, CDR1 SGHVS and CDR2 FNYEAQ. This CDR3 region has 16 residues. V lost 0 bases, J lost 4 bases, and 1 base stayed unmatched. The CDR3: CASSLAGTSGADTQYF. For the CDR3, the DNA is TGTGCCAGCAGCTTAGCAGGGACTAGCGGGGCAGATACGCAGTATTTT.

This clonotype occurred many times. The rearrangement joins TRBV12-3 or TRBV12-4 to TRBJ1-2; D call uncertain. The CDR3 has 14 amino acids. Deletions cut 4 bases from V and 2 bases from J, with 11 bases between. CDR3 nucleotide sequence: TGTGCCAGCAGTTCCTGGACGGTCAACTATGGCTACACCTTC. Protein product: CASSSWTVNYGYTF.

This clonotype was seen many times. The rearrangement uses TRBV5-6 and TRBJ2-1, with unresolved D. CDR1 and CDR2 from the germline V gene are SGHDT and YYEEEE. Trimming removed 2 bases from V and 7 bases from J, with 7 bases in between. The CDR3 totals 12 residues. In DNA, the CDR3 is TGTGCCAGCAGCTTCAACGAGAATGAGCAGTTCTTC. It is translated as CASSFNENEQFF. Full variable domain (rest looked up from reference TRBV5-6 and TRBJ2-1): DAGVTQSPTHLIKTRGQQVTLRCSPKSGHDTVSWYQQALGQGPQFIFQYYEEEERQRGNFPDRFSGHQFPNYSSELNVNALLLGDSALYLCASSFNENEQFFGPGTRLTVL.

The chain employs TRBV27 and TRBJ2-1; 8 nucleotides match TRBD1. This CDR3 comprises 15 residues. Germline CDR1 MNHEY, CDR2 SMNVEV (reference sequence). The V gene end was trimmed by 6 bases and the J gene end by 1 base; junction bases not matched to a gene: 5. CDR3 sequence reads: CASSPQGASYNEQFF. CDR3 DNA: TGTGCCAGCAGCCCGCAGGGGGCATCCTACAATGAGCAGTTCTTC.

The V and J genes are TRBV27 and TRBJ2-7; D gene ambiguous. V lost 6 bases and J lost 5, with 14 bases in between. This CDR3 region has 13 residues. Germline CDR1 reads MNHEY; CDR2 reads SMNVEV (reference sequence). CDR3 bases: TGTGCCAGCAGGTCTAGTACAGTCCACGAGCAGTACTTC. It translates to CASRSSTVHEQYF.

This clonotype was counted only a few times. The genes are TRBV7-9 and TRBJ1-6; tentatively, D is TRBD1 (6 bases). In germline, CDR1 is SEHNR, CDR2 FQNEAQ (reference sequence). The CDR3 runs 15 residues. Between the trimmed V and J ends, which lost 1 base and 6 bases, there was a span of 10 bases. The CDR3 DNA reads TGTGCCAGCAGCTTAGAGGGGGGAGGTAATTCACCCCTCCACTTT. Translating gives CASSLEGGGNSPLHF.

The chain links TRBV19 to TRBJ2-7, with unresolved D. This CDR3 has 12 amino acids. V was clipped by 6 bases and J by 3 bases, with 9 bases between them. Germline CDR1 reads LNHDA; CDR2 reads SQIVND (reference sequence). CDR3 sequence reads: CASSESIYEQYF. CDR3 coding DNA: TGTGCCAGTAGCGAGTCGATCTACGAGCAGTACTTC.

The sample holds many counts of this clonotype. This chain joins TRBV6-1 and TRBJ2-7, with TRBD2 matching 7 bases. Germline CDR1 reads MNHNS; CDR2 reads SASEGT. The CDR3 spans 14 residues. With 6 bases clipped from V and 0 bases from J, the junction kept 5 bases outside the gene matches. The CDR3 DNA follows: TGTGCCAGCAGGCCCCGGGACTACTCCTACGAGCAGTACTTC. It yields the protein CASRPRDYSYEQYF.

This clonotype was counted a few times. The chain has TRBV7-6 and TRBJ2-3; D uncertain. From germline, CDR1 is SGHVS and CDR2 FNYEAQ. V lost 0 bases and J lost 4, with 8 bases in between. This CDR3 comprises 14 residues. In DNA form, the CDR3 reads TGTGCCAGCAGCTTAGCGACTGGACCAGATACGCAGTATTTT. Translating it yields CASSLATGPDTQYF.